This TCR beta chain was identified in a study of blood T cell repertoires in COVID-19. Study-level background: Italy, Spain and the United States were the sources of the convalescent and acute COVID-19 samples. Nucleic acid was either cDNA or gDNA, and it came from T cells, B-cell-depleted T cells, or PBMCs.

In the original processing: By means of reference gene primer amplification, nucleated cell counts were estimated. TCRdb keeps only in-frame clones here, not all; method: immunoSEQ multiplex PCR. V, J and clone size are those of that table, while D and trimming were read from the DNA. The sample shows about 48,000 clones, around 83% of them seen only once. This CDR3 is 15 amino acids long. V lost 3 bases and J lost 6; bases outside the gene matches: 6. CDR1 is SGDLS and CDR2 is YYNGEE in the germline V gene. The J gene is TRBJ2-1, the V gene TRBV9, with TRBD1 identical over 10 bases. Sequenced: peripheral blood. The sequence came from a human donor in a cohort sampled during active COVID-19. CDR3 in amino acids: CASSATGTGVNEQFF. CDR3 bases: TGTGCCAGCAGCGCCACCGGGACAGGGGTCAATGAGCAGTTCTTC.